The 31 T cell receptor beta chains below all came from one sample that was sequenced in a study of T cell responses to AZD1222 COVID-19 vaccine. This table comes from immunoSEQ multiplex PCR, and its TCRdb copy is limited to in-frame clones, with some not included. Of 85,000 to 100,000 clones listed, 85% to 90% are singletons. The sample was peripheral blood, taken on day 0 of AZD1222 vaccination. The source of these receptors is an adult in good health.

The chain couples TRBV18 to TRBJ2-7; D unclear. Germline lookup yields CDR1 KGHSH and CDR2 LQKENI. Trimming removed 3 bases at V and 6 bases at J, with 9 bases between. The CDR3 spans 12 residues. CDR3 in DNA: TGTGCCAGCTCACCTTTAGGGCGCGAGCAGTACTTC. Translating it yields CASSPLGREQYF.

The V and J genes are TRBV19 and TRBJ1-5; 8 bases fit TRBD1. The germline V gene encodes CDR1 LNHDA and CDR2 SQIVND (reference sequence). CDR3 length equals 16 residues. The V gene end was trimmed by 6 bases and the J gene end by 5 bases; junction bases not matched to a gene: 12. Written as DNA, the CDR3 is TGTGCCAGTAGGGGTGGGGTGGAACAGGGGGATCAGCCCCAGCATTTT. Amino acids: CASRGGVEQGDQPQHF. Full variable domain (outside the CDR3, taken from reference TRBV19 and TRBJ1-5): DGGITQSPKYLFRKEGQNVTLSCEQNLNHDAMYWYRQDPGQGLRLIYYSQIVNDFQKGDIAEGYSVSREKKESFPLTVTSAQKNPTAFYLCASRGGVEQGDQPQHFGDGTRLSIL.

The gene calls are TRBV5-6 and TRBJ2-7; D possibly corresponds to TRBD2 (7 bases). The CDR3 runs to 14 residues. V gave up 0 bases and J gave up 5 bases, with 12 bases separating them. Germline CDR1 is SGHDT and CDR2 is YYEEEE. The CDR3 spells CASSLGGGAHEQYF. The CDR3 coding sequence is TGTGCCAGCAGCTTGGGAGGGGGGGCCCACGAGCAGTACTTC.

The CDR3 here is CASGRGSRETQYF. The CDR3, as DNA: TGTGCCAGCGGACGAGGGAGTCGAGAGACCCAGTACTTC. This sequence joins TRBV5-4 and TRBJ2-5; the D gene is possibly TRBD2 (5 bases). The germline gives CDR1 SGHNT, CDR2 YYREEE (reference sequence). V was pared by 7 bases and J by 4 bases, with 14 bases between. This CDR3 has 13 amino acids.

This clone was detected only a few times. Other DNA sequences in the sample encode the same CDR3. The chain is built from TRBV29-1 and TRBJ1-2; 7 bases match TRBD1. The CDR3 spans 13 residues. Germline lookup yields CDR1 SQVTM and CDR2 ANQGSEA. V was clipped by 2 bases and J by 4 bases; unmatched bases: 4. The CDR3 DNA is TGCAGCGTTGAAACTGGGACAGCCTATGGCTACACCTTC. Its translation is CSVETGTAYGYTF.

The CDR3 loop is CASSPIRDMAQHF. CDR3 in DNA: TGTGCCAGCAGTCCTATCCGGGACATGGCCCAGCATTTT. The genes are TRBV6-5 and TRBJ1-5; a weak D match, TRBD1 (6 bases). There are 13 residues in the CDR3. The germline V gene encodes CDR1 MNHEY and CDR2 SVGAGI. Between the trimmed V and J ends, which lost 5 bases and 11 bases, there was a span of 16 bases.

This clone was recorded a few times. The chain carries TRBV7-2 and TRBJ2-1; D is possibly TRBD1 (7 bases). From germline, CDR1 is SGHTA and CDR2 FQGNSA. The CDR3 spans 16 residues. Deletions cut 1 base from V and 3 bases from J, with 13 bases between. CDR3 sequence (DNA): TGTGCCAGCAGCTTAGTCGGGGGACAGATCTACAATGAGCAGTTCTTC. It encodes CASSLVGGQIYNEQFF.

V is TRBV21-1 and J is TRBJ1-4; the D call of TRBD1 is as the table states it, not checked on the DNA. TRBV21-1 corresponds to a pseudogene. The CDR3 is made up of 12 amino acids. This chain's CDR3 is CARTGLNEKLFF. The CDR3 bases are TGTGCCAGAACAGGGTTAAATGAAAAACTGTTTTTT.

This chain joins TRBV29-1 and TRBJ2-7; D is perhaps TRBD2 (7 bases). CDR3 length: 14 residues. The V end was cut by 6 bases, the J end by 2 bases, with 17 bases between. The germline gives CDR1 SQVTM, CDR2 ANQGSEA. DNA of the CDR3: TGCAGCGTGGAGGGGCGGGGGCATCCCTACGAGCAGTACTTC. Translating it yields CSVEGRGHPYEQYF.

The chain is built from TRBV7-9 and TRBJ1-3; no definite D call. There are 13 residues in the CDR3. The germline V and J ends were trimmed by 7 bases and 0 bases, with 7 bases remaining between them. Germline CDR1 SEHNR, CDR2 FQNEAQ (reference sequence). The CDR3 is CASTIPSGNTIYF. CDR3 DNA sequence: TGTGCCAGCACGATACCCTCTGGAAACACCATATATTTT.

This chain uses TRBV7-2 with TRBJ2-3; tentatively, D is TRBD1 (5 bases). Germline loops: CDR1 SGHTA, CDR2 FQGNSA. The CDR3 has 15 residues. Trimming shortened V by 1 base and J by 2 bases, and 10 bases separated the two germline ends. As DNA, the CDR3 is TGTGCCAGCAGCTTAGGGGGCCCGATCACAGATACGCAGTATTTT. This encodes CASSLGGPITDTQYF.

This clone occurred once. This chain links TRBV2 with TRBJ2-5, with D unresolved. This CDR3 comprises 12 residues. V lost 10 bases, J lost 7 bases, and 16 bases lay in between. In germline, CDR1 is SNHLY, CDR2 FYNNEI. CDR3 nucleotides: TGTGCCATCCAGACGGGCAAAGGGACCCAGTACTTC. Protein: CAIQTGKGTQYF.

This clone was counted a few times. The V and J genes are TRBV6-1 and TRBJ1-1; 7 bases are a match to TRBD1. The trim removed 2 bases at V and 3 bases at J, leaving 12 bases unmatched. The CDR3 spans 17 residues. CDR1 is MNHNS, CDR2 SASEGT, per germline. CDR3 coding DNA: TGTGCCAGCAGTGAAACGGCTTACCAGGGGGTGGACACTGAAGCTTTCTTT. This gives the protein CASSETAYQGVDTEAFF.

V usage is TRBV6-5 and J usage is TRBJ1-1, with D possibly being TRBD1 (6 bases). Germline CDR1 reads MNHEY; CDR2 reads SVGAGI. The V and J ends lost 5 bases and 0 bases respectively, with 7 bases between them. This CDR3 region has 13 residues. In DNA form, the CDR3 reads TGTGCCAGCAGTCGGACAGTGAACACTGAAGCTTTCTTT. Translation: CASSRTVNTEAFF.

This clone came up once. This chain links TRBV6-5 with TRBJ2-6; unclear D gene. Germline values: CDR1 MNHEY, CDR2 SVGAGI. The ends were cut back, 6 bases at V and 0 bases at J, with 9 bases in the middle. This CDR3 contains 15 residues. DNA for the CDR3: TGTGCCAGCAGACTCTTGGGCTCTGGGGCCAACGTCCTGACTTTC. Its translation: CASRLLGSGANVLTF.

V and J are TRBV5-1 and TRBJ1-6; 9 nucleotides agree with TRBD1. The CDR3 has 14 residues. V lost 3 bases and J lost 10; bases outside the gene matches: 5. Germline loops: CDR1 SGHRS, CDR2 YFSETQ. For the CDR3, the DNA is TGCGCCAGCAGCTACGGGGACAGGGAGTCACCCCTCCACTTT. Translation gives CASSYGDRESPLHF.

The chain carries TRBV7-2 and TRBJ2-3; D gene uncertain. Trimming left V 0 bases short and J 6 bases short, with 10 bases between. The CDR3 totals 14 residues. Germline CDR1 and CDR2: SGHTA and FQGNSA. CDR3 DNA sequence: TGTGCCAGCAGCTTAGCATCCCGGGCGGATACGCAGTATTTT. It is translated as CASSLASRADTQYF.

The CDR3 bases are TGTGCCAGCAGTTTATTAGGGGGCGAGCAGTACTTC. Residues: CASSLLGGEQYF. This chain links TRBV28 with TRBJ2-7, with a possible D match to TRBD1 (6 bases). The germline V and J ends were trimmed by 1 base and 6 bases, with 7 bases remaining between them. Germline lookup yields CDR1 MDHEN and CDR2 SYDVKM. CDR3 length: 12 amino acids.

CDR3 protein: CASSEITSRETQYF. The CDR3 DNA reads TGTGCCAGCAGTGAGATCACTAGCAGAGAGACCCAGTACTTC. This chain links TRBV2 with TRBJ2-5; a possible D gene is TRBD2 (6 bases). Germline CDR1 is SNHLY and CDR2 is FYNNEI. The CDR3 extends over 14 amino acids. V lost 3 bases, J lost 4 bases, and 12 bases lay in between.

CDR3 sequence reads: CASRDDGGSGNTIYF. CDR3 sequence (DNA): TGTGCCAGCAGGGACGACGGGGGGTCTGGAAACACCATATATTTT. The genes are TRBV6-5 and TRBJ1-3, with a weak D call TRBD1 (5 bases). V lost 6 bases and J lost 1, with 13 bases in between. The CDR3 spans 15 residues. CDR1 is MNHEY, CDR2 SVGAGI, per germline.

The chain couples TRBV10-3 to TRBJ1-2; D gene ambiguous. CDR3 size: 12 residues. Trimming took off 11 bases at V and 2 bases at J, with 12 bases between the two ends. Germline V gene sequence: CDR1 ENHRY, CDR2 SYGVKD. CDR3 amino acids: CALGFSNYGYTF. The CDR3 DNA reads as TGTGCCTTGGGTTTTTCGAACTATGGCTACACCTTC.

This clone appeared once. The chain joins TRBV5-1 to TRBJ2-5; 11 bases map to TRBD2. The CDR3 length is 17 residues. Looked up from germline, CDR1 is SGHRS and CDR2 is YFSETQ. J gave up 0 bases and V 4 bases, and 8 bases lay outside the gene matches. The chain's CDR3 is CASSVKTSGGNQETQYF. CDR3 DNA sequence: TGCGCCAGCAGCGTAAAAACTAGCGGGGGAAACCAAGAGACCCAGTACTTC.

This chain joins TRBV9 and TRBJ2-7; 11 nucleotides agree with TRBD2. This CDR3 has 16 amino acids. Germline values: CDR1 SGDLS, CDR2 YYNGEE. Trimming removed 3 bases from V and 3 bases from J; junction bases left unmatched: 8. The CDR3 loop reads CASSAPLAGGFYEQYF. The CDR3 nucleotides are TGTGCCAGCAGCGCCCCGCTAGCGGGGGGTTTCTACGAGCAGTACTTC.

This clone was found once. V is TRBV7-9 and J is TRBJ2-7; no reliable D call. Germline loops: CDR1 SEHNR, CDR2 FQNEAQ (reference sequence). The length of the CDR3 is 11 residues. V was clipped by 5 bases and J by 0 bases, with 2 bases between them. CDR3 nucleotide sequence: TGTGCCAGCAGCCACTCCTACGAGCAGTACTTC. Protein sequence: CASSHSYEQYF.

The gene calls are TRBV28 and TRBJ1-2; D is unresolved. The V gene lost 5 bases and the J gene lost 7 bases, with 20 bases spanning the gap. This CDR3 comprises 15 residues. Germline loops: CDR1 MDHEN, CDR2 SYDVKM. Here the CDR3 DNA reads TGTGCCAGCAGTACTATTGGGCTCTGGGTAGTTGGCTACACCTTC. Residues: CASSTIGLWVVGYTF.

The rearrangement links TRBV9 to TRBJ1-3, with D possibly TRBD1 on 6 matching bases. V lost 0 bases and J lost 0, with 7 bases in between. Germline loops: CDR1 SGDLS, CDR2 YYNGEE. The CDR3 loop spans 15 amino acids. CDR3 residues: CASSVVGASGNTIYF. The CDR3 DNA sequence: TGTGCCAGCAGCGTAGTGGGGGCCTCTGGAAACACCATATATTTT.

The chain combines TRBV19 with TRBJ1-5; tentatively, D is TRBD1 (5 bases). The CDR3 extends over 18 amino acids. Per germline, CDR1 LNHDA and CDR2 SQIVND (reference sequence). Trimming cost V 7 bases and J 2 bases, with 24 bases left between them. The CDR3 here is CASTVSGGAGAGNQPQHF. DNA of the CDR3: TGTGCCAGTACCGTCTCGGGAGGGGCGGGCGCGGGCAATCAGCCCCAGCATTTT. Full variable domain (rest looked up from reference TRBV19 and TRBJ1-5): DGGITQSPKYLFRKEGQNVTLSCEQNLNHDAMYWYRQDPGQGLRLIYYSQIVNDFQKGDIAEGYSVSREKKESFPLTVTSAQKNPTAFYLCASTVSGGAGAGNQPQHFGDGTRLSIL.

This clone was counted once. The rearrangement joins TRBV9 to TRBJ2-2, with 9 bases matching TRBD2. V gave up 3 bases and J gave up 6 bases; unmatched junction bases: 9. Germline loops: CDR1 SGDLS, CDR2 YYNGEE. The CDR3 is 16 amino acids. The CDR3 nucleotides read TGTGCCAGCAGCGCCCCACACAGCGGGGGGTCCGGGGAGCTGTTTTTT. Amino acid sequence: CASSAPHSGGSGELFF. Combining the CDR3 with reference TRBV9 and TRBJ2-2 gives the whole variable domain DSGVTQTPKHLITATGQRVTLRCSPRSGDLSVYWYQQSLDQGLQFLIQYYNGEERAKGNILERFSAQQFPDLHSELNLSSLELGDSALYFCASSAPHSGGSGELFFGEGSRLTVL.

This chain uses TRBV5-1 with TRBJ2-5, with D perhaps TRBD1 (8 bases). Germline values: CDR1 SGHRS, CDR2 YFSETQ. The CDR3 contains 16 residues. Deletions cut 1 base from V and 5 bases from J, with 18 bases between. CDR3 loop: CASSLTLTGEGETQYF. DNA for the CDR3: TGCGCCAGCAGCTTGACTTTGACAGGGGAGGGGGAGACCCAGTACTTC.

The chain uses TRBV2 and TRBJ2-2, with 12 positions matching TRBD2. Unmatched junction bases numbered 3, after V lost 4 bases and J lost 3 bases. The CDR3 covers 16 residues. The V gene's germline CDR1 is SNHLY and CDR2 FYNNEI. CDR3 DNA: TGTGCCAGCAGTGGACTAGCGGGGGCGCACACCGGGGAGCTGTTTTTT. Protein: CASSGLAGAHTGELFF. Full variable domain (outside the CDR3, taken from reference TRBV2 and TRBJ2-2): EPEVTQTPSHQVTQMGQEVILRCVPISNHLYFYWYRQILGQKVEFLVSFYNNEISEKSEIFDDQFSVERPDGSNFTLKIRSTKLEDSAMYFCASSGLAGAHTGELFFGEGSRLTVL.

The chain uses TRBV7-2 and TRBJ2-7; D ambiguous. V lost 1 base and J lost 0, with 7 bases in between. This CDR3 is built from 14 residues. In germline, CDR1 is SGHTA, CDR2 FQGNSA. CDR3 nucleotide sequence: TGTGCCAGCAGCTTAGAACGAAGCTCCTACGAGCAGTACTTC. Translating gives CASSLERSSYEQYF.